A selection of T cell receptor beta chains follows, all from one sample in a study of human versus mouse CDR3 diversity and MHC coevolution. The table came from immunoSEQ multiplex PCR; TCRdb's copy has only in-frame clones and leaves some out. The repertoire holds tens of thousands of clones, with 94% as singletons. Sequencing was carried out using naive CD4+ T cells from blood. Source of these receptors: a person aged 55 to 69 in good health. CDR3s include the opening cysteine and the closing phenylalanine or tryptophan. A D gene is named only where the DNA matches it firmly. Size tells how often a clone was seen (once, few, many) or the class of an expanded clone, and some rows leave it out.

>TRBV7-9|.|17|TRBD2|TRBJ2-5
TGTGCCAGCAGCTTATCGGGAGGTAGCGGGAACCAAGAGACCCAGTACTTC
CASSLSGGSGNQETQYF
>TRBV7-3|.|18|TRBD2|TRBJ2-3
TGTGCCAGCAGCTCACTGGCTGCTAGCGGGAGGGCCCCAAATACGCAGTATTTT
CASSSLAASGRAPNTQYF
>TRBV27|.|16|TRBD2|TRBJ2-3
TGTGCCAGCAGTTCCCTAGCGGGCGCAAGCACAGATACGCAGTATTTT
CASSSLAGASTDTQYF
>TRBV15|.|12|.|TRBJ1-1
TGTGCCACCTATCGGGAGGGCACTGAAGCTTTCTTT
CATYREGTEAFF
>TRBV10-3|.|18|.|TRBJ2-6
TGTGCCATCAGTGGGGTAGGACACGGAAAATCTGGGGCCAACGTCCTGACTTTC
CAISGVGHGKSGANVLTF
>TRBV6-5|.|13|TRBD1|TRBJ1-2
TGTGCCAGCAGTTATCAGGGGGCCGGCGGCTACACCTTC
CASSYQGAGGYTF
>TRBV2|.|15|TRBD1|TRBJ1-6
TGTGCCAGCAGTTACTTGACAGGGTCAAATTCACCCCTCCACTTT
CASSYLTGSNSPLHF
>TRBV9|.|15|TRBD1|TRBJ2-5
TGTGCCAGCAGCGTAGGAGGACAGGGGGCAGGGACCCAGTACTTC
CASSVGGQGAGTQYF
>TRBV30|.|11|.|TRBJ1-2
TGTGCCTGGAGTCGCGGCTATGGCTACACCTTC
CAWSRGYGYTF
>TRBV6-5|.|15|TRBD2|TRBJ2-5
TGTGCCAGCAGTTACGGGGGGGTTTTTGGTGAGACCCAGTACTTC
CASSYGGVFGETQYF
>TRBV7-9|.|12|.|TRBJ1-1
TGTGCCAGCAGCTTAGAAGGTAGACAGGCTTTCTTT
CASSLEGRQAFF
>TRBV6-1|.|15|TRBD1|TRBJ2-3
TGTGCCAGCAGGATGACAGGGGGCTTCACAGATACGCAGTATTTT
CASRMTGGFTDTQYF
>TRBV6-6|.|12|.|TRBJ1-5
TGTGCCAGCGGAGGGGCGAGTCAGCCCCAGCATTTT
CASGGASQPQHF
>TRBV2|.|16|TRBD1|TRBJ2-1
TGTGCCAGCAGTGAAGATAGGGCAGGGGGCAACAATGAGCAGTTCTTC
CASSEDRAGGNNEQFF
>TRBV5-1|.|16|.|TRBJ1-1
TGCGCCAGCAGCTCCGGGGGGGACGGACCAGGGCCCGGGGCTTTCTTT
CASSSGGDGPGPGAFF
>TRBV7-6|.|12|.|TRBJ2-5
TGTGCCAGCAGCCCAGTGATCCAGACCCAGTACTTC
CASSPVIQTQYF
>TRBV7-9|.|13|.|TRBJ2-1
TGTGCCAGCAGAATGAGCTCCTACAATGAGCAGTTCTTC
CASRMSSYNEQFF
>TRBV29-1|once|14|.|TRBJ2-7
TGCAGCGTCGTGGTCGGGCTAGCGTCGAACGAGCAGTACTTC
CSVVVGLASNEQYF
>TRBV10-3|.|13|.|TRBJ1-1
TGTGCCATCAGCAGGGAGGTTGACACTGAAGCTTTCTTT
CAISREVDTEAFF
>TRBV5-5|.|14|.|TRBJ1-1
TGTGCCAGCAGCCGGGGAGGGGGGTCCACTGAAGCTTTCTTT
CASSRGGGSTEAFF
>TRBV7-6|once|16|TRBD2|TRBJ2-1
TGTGCCAGCAGCCTTTCACTAGCGGGAGCCTTCAATGAGCAGTTCTTC
CASSLSLAGAFNEQFF
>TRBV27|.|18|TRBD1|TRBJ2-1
TGTGCCAGCAGTTTATCGAGCGTAGGGGGCCTGGTGAACAATGAGCAGTTCTTC
CASSLSSVGGLVNNEQFF
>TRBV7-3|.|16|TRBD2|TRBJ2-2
TGTGCCAGCAGCTCCGCGGGAGGCCCGGACACCGGGGAGCTGTTTTTT
CASSSAGGPDTGELFF
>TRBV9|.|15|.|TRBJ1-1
TGTGCCAGCAGCGTAGGGCCAGACTGGGACACTGAAGCTTTCTTT
CASSVGPDWDTEAFF
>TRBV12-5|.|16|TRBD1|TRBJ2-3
TGTGCTAGTGGTTCCCCCCGGACAGGGGGCACAGATACGCAGTATTTT
CASGSPRTGGTDTQYF
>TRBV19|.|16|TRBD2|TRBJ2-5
TGTGCCAGTAGTCCCAGGACTAGCGGGAGCCCAGAGACCCAGTACTTC
CASSPRTSGSPETQYF